A selection of T cell receptor beta chains follows, all from one sample in a study of control samples from healthy donors and cancer patients. Some clones are missing from TCRdb's copy, which holds only in-frame ones; the method was immunoSEQ multiplex PCR. This table holds some 96,000 clones, about 90% found once. The sequenced sample was blood. The receptors come from a woman aged 50 to 65 in good health. CDR3s leave out the opening cysteine and the closing phenylalanine or tryptophan.

v_call	cdr3_length	j_call	cdr3_aa
TRBV29-1	10	TRBJ1-2	SVEIGSYGYT
TRBV30	15	TRBJ2-4	AWSLHTRGGAKNIQY
TRBV24-1	12	TRBJ2-3	ATSGRGSTDTQY
TRBV9	11	TRBJ2-1	ASSWGGGNEQF
TRBV28	9	TRBJ2-2	ASSPFAELF
TRBV9	15	TRBJ1-4	ASSASPDGTDMEKLF
TRBV7-3	15	TRBJ2-1	ASSLGGRGRAYNEQF
TRBV7-2	11	TRBJ1-3	ASSLAGRNTIY
TRBV18	11	TRBJ2-7	ASSPVGGHEQY
TRBV7-2	11	TRBJ2-1	ASSSSSYNEQF
TRBV7-2	14	TRBJ1-4	ASSLVSTGSNEKLF
TRBV12-5	12	TRBJ1-1	ASRKQGDRTEAF
TRBV5-5	10	TRBJ2-7	ASSLGLYEQY
TRBV3-1/TRBV3-2	14	TRBJ2-3	ASSQAIQRSTDTQY
TRBV6-2/TRBV6-3	9	TRBJ1-2	ASSIGYGYT
TRBV6-1	14	TRBJ2-2	ASSAERTSSTGELF
TRBV15	11	TRBJ2-1	ATRGQGAWEQF
TRBV11-2	13	TRBJ1-2	ASSLGGLDNYGYT
TRBV5-5	14	TRBJ2-2	ASSSTSGGASGELF
TRBV2	14	TRBJ1-5	ASTNGQGRSNQPQH
TRBV19	12	TRBJ1-5	ASLTLNSNQPQH
TRBV6-1	11	TRBJ1-3	ASSEWPGNTIY
TRBV6-5	11	TRBJ2-5	ASSYPLQETQY
TRBV18	15	TRBJ1-3	ASSPGINRDSGNTIY
TRBV4-1	12	TRBJ1-3	ASSQERVGNTIY
TRBV19	12	TRBJ2-1	ASRPTGPVNEQF
TRBV7-2	16	TRBJ2-3	ASSLLSFGLAGTDTQY
TRBV2	13	TRBJ2-3	ASSDLGTETDTQY
TRBV19	14	TRBJ2-1	ASSERVGGAHNEQF
TRBV19	13	TRBJ2-1	ASSPHPWRPDEQF
TRBV7-2	12	TRBJ2-1	ASSPRGAGNEQF
TRBV2	7	TRBJ2-1	ATRNEQF
TRBV11-2	12	TRBJ1-1	ASSSRDQNTEAF